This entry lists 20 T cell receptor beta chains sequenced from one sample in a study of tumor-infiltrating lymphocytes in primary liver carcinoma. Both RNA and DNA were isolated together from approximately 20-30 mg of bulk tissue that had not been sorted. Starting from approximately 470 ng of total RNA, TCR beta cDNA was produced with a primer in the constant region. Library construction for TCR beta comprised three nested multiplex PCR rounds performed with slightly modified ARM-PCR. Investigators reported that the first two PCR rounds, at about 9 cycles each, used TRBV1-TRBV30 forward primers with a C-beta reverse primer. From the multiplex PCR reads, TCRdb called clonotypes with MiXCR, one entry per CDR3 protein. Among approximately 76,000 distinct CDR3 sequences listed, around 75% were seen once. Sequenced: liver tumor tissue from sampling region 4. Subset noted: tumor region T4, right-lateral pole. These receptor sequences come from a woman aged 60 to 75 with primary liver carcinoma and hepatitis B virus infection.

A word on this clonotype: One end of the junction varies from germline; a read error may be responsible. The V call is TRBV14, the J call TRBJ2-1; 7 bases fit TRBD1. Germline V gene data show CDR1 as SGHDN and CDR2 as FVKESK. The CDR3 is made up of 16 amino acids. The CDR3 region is CVSSLLRGLTGNEQFF. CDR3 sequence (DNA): TGTGTCAGCAGCCTTCTCAGGGGGTTAACCGGCAATGAGCAGTTCTTC. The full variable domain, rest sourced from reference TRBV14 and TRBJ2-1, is EAGVTQFPSHSVIEKGQTVTLRCDPISGHDNLYWYRRVMGKEIKFLLHFVKESKQDESGMPNNRFLAERTGGTYSTLKVQPAELEDSGVYFCVSSLLRGLTGNEQFFGPGTRLTVL.

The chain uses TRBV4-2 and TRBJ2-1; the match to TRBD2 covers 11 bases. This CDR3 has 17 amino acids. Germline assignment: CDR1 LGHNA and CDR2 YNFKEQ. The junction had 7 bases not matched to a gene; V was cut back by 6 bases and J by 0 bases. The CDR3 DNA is TGTGCCAGCAGTATGTTAGCGGGAGGGAGCTCCTACAATGAGCAGTTCTTC. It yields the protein CASSMLAGGSSYNEQFF.

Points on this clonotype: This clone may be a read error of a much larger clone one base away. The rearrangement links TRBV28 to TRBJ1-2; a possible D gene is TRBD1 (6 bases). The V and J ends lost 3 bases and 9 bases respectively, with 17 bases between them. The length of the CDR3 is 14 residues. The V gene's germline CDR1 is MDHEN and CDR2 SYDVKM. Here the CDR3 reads CASSLRGGGRRYTF. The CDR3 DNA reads TGTGCCAGCAGTTTGCGGGGGGGCGGGCGTCGCTACACCTTC.

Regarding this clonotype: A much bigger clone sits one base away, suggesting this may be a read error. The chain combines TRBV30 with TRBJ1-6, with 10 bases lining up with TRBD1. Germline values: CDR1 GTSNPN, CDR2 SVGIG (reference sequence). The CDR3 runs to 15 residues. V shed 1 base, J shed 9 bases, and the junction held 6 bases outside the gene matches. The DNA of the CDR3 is TGTGCCTGGAGTGACCCCGGGACAGGGGCTTCACCCCTCCACTTT. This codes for CAWSDPGTGASPLHF.

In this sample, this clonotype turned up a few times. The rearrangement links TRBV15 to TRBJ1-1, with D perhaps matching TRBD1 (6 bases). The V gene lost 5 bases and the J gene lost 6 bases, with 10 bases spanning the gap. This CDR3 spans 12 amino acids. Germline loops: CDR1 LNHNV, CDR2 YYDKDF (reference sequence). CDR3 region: CATSPGGPEAFF. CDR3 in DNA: TGTGCCACCAGCCCCGGGGGGCCTGAAGCTTTCTTT.

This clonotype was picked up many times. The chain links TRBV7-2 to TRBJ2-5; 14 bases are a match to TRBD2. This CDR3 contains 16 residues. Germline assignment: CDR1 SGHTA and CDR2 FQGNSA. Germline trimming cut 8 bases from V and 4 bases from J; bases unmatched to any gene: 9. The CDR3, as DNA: TGTGCCAGCGGCCCGGGACTAGCGGGAGACGGAGAGACCCAGTACTTC. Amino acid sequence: CASGPGLAGDGETQYF.

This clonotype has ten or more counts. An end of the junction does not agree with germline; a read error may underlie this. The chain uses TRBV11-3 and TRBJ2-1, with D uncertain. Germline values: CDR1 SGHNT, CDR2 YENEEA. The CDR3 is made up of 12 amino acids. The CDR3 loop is CASSLNPGEQLF. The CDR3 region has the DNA TGTGCCAGCAGCTTAAACCCCGGTGAGCAGCTCTTC.

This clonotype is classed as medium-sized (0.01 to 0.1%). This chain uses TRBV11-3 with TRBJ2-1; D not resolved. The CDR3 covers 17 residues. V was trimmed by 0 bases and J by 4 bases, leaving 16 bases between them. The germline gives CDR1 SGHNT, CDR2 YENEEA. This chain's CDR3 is CASSLDFGLGVYNEQFF. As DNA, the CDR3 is TGTGCCAGCAGCTTAGATTTCGGCCTAGGTGTTTACAATGAGCAGTTCTTC.

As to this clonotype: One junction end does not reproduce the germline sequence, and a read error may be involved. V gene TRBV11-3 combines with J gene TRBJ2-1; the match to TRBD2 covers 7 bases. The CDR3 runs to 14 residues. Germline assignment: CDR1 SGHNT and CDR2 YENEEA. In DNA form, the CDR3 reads TGTACCAGCAACTTAGGCGGGAGCACTATTGAGCAGTTCTTC. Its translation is CTSNLGGSTIEQFF. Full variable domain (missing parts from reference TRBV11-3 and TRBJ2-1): EAGVVQSPRYKIIEKKQPVAFWCNPISGHNTLYWYLQNLGQGPELLIRYENEEAVDDSQLPKDRFSAERLKGVDSTLKIQPAELGDSAVYLCTSNLGGSTIEQFFGPGTRLTVL.

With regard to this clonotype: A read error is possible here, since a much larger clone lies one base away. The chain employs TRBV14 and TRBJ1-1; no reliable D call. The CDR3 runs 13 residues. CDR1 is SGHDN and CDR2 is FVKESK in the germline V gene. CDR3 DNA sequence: TGTGCCAGCAGCTCGCACATAAACACTGTAGCTTTCTTT. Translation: CASSSHINTVAFF.

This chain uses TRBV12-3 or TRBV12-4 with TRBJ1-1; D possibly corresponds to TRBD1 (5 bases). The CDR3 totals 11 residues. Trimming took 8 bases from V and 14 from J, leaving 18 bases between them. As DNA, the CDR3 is TGTGCCAGCGATTTCGGGCAGGGACGGTTCTTT. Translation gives CASDFGQGRFF.

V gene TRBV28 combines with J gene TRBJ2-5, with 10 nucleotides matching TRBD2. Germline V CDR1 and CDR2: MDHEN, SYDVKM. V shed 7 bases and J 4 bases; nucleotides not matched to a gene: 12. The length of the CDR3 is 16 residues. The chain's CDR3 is CASNASGSRGGETQYF. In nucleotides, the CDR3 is TGTGCCAGCAATGCTAGCGGGAGTCGGGGTGGAGAGACCCAGTACTTC.

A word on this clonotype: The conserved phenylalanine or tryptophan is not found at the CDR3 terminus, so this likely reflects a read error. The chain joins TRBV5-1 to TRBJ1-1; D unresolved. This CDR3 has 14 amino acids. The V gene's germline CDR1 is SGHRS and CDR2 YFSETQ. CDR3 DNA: TGCGCCAACAGCTTGCGGCAGACGAAGACTGAAGCTTTCCTT. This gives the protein CANSLRQTKTEAFL.

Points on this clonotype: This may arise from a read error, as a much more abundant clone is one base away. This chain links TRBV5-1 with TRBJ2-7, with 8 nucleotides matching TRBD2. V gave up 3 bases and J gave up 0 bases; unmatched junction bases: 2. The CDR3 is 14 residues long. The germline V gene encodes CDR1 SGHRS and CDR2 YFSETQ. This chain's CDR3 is CASSSGTSSYEQYF. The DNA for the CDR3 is TGCGCCAGCAGCTCGGGGACTAGCTCCTACGAGCAGTACTTC.

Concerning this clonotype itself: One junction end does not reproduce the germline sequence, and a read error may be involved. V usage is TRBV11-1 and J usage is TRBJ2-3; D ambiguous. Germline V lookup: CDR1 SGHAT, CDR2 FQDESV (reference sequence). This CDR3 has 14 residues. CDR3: CASNLRQRAGESHF. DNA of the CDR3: TGTGCCAGTAACTTAAGGCAACGTGCTGGAGAGTCTCACTTT.

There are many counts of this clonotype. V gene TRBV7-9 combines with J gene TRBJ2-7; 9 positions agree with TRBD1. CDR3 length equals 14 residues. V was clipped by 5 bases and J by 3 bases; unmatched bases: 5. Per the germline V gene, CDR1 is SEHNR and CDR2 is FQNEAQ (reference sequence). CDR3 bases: TGTGCCAGCAGCCCACAGGGGGCTTTCTACGAGCAGTACTTC. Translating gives CASSPQGAFYEQYF. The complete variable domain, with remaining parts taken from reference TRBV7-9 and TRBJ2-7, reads DTGVSQNPRHKITKRGQNVTFRCDPISEHNRLYWYRQTLGQGPEFLTYFQNEAQLEKSRLLSDRFSAERPKGSFSTLEIQRTEQGDSAMYLCASSPQGAFYEQYFGPGTRLTVT.

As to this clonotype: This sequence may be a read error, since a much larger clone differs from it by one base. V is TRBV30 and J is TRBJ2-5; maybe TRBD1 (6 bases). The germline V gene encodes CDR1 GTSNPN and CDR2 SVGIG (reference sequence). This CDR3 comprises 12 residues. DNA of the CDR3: TGTGTCTCCCAGGACAGAAAAGAGACCCAGTACTTC. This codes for CVSQDRKETQYF.

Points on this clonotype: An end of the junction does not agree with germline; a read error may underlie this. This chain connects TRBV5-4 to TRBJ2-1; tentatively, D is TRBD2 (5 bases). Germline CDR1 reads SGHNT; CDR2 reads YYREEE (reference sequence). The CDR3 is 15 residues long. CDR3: CASSHHGVSYNEQSF. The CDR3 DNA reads TGTGCCAGCAGCCACCACGGGGTCTCCTACAATGAACAGTCCTTC.

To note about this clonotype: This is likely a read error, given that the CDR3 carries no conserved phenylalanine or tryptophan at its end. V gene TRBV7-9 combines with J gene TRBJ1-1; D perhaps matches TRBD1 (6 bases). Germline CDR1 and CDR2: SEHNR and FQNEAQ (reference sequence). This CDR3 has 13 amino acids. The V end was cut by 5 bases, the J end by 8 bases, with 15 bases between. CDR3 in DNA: TGTGCCAGCAGCAATATCGGACAGTCCGAAGCTTTCTTA. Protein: CASSNIGQSEAFL.

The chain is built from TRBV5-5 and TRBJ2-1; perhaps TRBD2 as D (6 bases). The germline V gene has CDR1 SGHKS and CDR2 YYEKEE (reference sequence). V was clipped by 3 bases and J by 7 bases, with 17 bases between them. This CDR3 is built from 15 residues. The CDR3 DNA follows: TGTGCCAGCAGCTGGCTAGTGGGAGGATATAATGAGCAGTTCTTC. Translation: CASSWLVGGYNEQFF.